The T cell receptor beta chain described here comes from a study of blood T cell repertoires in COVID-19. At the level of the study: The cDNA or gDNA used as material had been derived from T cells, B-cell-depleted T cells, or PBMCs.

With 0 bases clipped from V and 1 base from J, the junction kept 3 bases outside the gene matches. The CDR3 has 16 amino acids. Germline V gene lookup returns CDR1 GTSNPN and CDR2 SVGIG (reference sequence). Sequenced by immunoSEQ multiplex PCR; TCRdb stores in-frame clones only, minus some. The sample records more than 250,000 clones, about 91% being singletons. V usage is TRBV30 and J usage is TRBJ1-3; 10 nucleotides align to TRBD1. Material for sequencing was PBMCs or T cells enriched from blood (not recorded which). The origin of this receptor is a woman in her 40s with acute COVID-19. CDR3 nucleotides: TGTGCCTGGAGTGTACGGGACAGGGGATCTGGAAACACCATATATTTT. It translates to CAWSVRDRGSGNTIYF.